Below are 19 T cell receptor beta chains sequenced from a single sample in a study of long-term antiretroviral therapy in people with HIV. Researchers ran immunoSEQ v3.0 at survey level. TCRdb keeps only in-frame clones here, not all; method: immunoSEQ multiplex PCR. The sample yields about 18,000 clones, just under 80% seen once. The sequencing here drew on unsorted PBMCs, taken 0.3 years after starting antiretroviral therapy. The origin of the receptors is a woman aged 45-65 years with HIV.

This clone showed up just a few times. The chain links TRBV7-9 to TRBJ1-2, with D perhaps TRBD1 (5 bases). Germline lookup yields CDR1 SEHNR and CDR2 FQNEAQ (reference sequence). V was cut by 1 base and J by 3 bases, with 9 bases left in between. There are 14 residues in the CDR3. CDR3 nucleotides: TGTGCCAGCAGCTTAGTTTTACAGGACTATGGCTACACCTTC. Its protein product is CASSLVLQDYGYTF.

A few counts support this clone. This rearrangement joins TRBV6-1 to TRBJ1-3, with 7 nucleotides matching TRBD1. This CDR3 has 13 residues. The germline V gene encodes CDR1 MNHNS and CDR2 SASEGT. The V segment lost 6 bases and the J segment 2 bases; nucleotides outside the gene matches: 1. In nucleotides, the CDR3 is TGTGCCAGCAGGCAGGGGGCTGGAAACACCATATATTTT. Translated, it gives CASRQGAGNTIYF.

The CDR3 region has the DNA TGCGCCAGCAGTGAGCCAGGACAGGGGAGGTCCTACGAGCAGTACTTC. This gives the protein CASSEPGQGRSYEQYF. The chain recombines TRBV10-2 with TRBJ2-7; 9 bases are a match to TRBD1. CDR1 and CDR2 from the germline V gene are WSHSY and SAAADI. Germline trimming cut 2 bases from V and 1 base from J; bases unmatched to any gene: 6. This CDR3 spans 16 amino acids.

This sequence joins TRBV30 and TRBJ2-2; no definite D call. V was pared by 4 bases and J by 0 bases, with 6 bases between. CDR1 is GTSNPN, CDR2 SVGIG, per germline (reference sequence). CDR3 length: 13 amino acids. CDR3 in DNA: TGTGCCTGGATGAAGACGAACACCGGGGAGCTGTTTTTT. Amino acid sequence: CAWMKTNTGELFF.

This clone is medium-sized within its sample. CDR3 sequence (DNA): TGCAGCGCTCTGGACAGGGATACGGAAAAACTGTTTTTT. Translating gives CSALDRDTEKLFF. The rearrangement uses TRBV29-1 and TRBJ1-4; 8 bases map to TRBD1. Per the germline V gene, CDR1 is SQVTM and CDR2 is ANQGSEA. The CDR3 runs to 13 residues. The J segment lost 8 bases and the V segment lost 7 bases, leaving 9 bases of the junction unmatched.

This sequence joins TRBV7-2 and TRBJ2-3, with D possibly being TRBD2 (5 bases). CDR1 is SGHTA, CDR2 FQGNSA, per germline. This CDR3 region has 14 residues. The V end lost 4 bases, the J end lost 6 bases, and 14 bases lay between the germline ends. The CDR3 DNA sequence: TGTGCCAGCAGCTATCTGGTGGCGGGCGATACGCAGTATTTT. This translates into CASSYLVAGDTQYF.

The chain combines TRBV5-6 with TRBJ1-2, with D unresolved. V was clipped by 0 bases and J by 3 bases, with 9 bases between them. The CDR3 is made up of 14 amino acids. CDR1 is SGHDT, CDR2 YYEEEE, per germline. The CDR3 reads CASSLVGKDYGYTF. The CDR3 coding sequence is TGTGCCAGCAGCTTGGTAGGGAAAGACTATGGCTACACCTTC.

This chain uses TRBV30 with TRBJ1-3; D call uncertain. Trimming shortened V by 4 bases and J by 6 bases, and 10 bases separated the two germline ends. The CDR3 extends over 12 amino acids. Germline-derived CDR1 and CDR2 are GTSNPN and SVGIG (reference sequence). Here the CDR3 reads CAWTGRENTIYF. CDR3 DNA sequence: TGTGCCTGGACGGGGAGGGAAAACACCATATATTTT.

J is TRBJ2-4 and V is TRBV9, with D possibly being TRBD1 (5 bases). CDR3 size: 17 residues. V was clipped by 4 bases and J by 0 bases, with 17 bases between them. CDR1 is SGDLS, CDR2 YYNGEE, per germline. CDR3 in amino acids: CASSPRPGPIAKNIQYF. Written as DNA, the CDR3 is TGTGCCAGCAGCCCCCGCCCAGGGCCTATAGCCAAAAACATTCAGTACTTC.

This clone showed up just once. This CDR3 is CASSLGPGIATNEKLFF. CDR3 DNA sequence: TGTGCCAGCAGCCTTGGGCCGGGGATTGCAACTAATGAAAAACTGTTTTTT. The rearrangement joins TRBV7-8 to TRBJ1-4; D ambiguous. Germline CDR1 reads SGHVS; CDR2 reads FQNEAQ. Deletions cut 5 bases from V and 0 bases from J, with 16 bases between. This CDR3 contains 17 residues. The full variable domain, completed using reference TRBV7-8 and TRBJ1-4, is GAGVSQSPRYKVAKRGQDVALRCDPISGHVSLFWYQQALGQGPEFLTYFQNEAQLDKSGLPSDRFFAERPEGSVSTLKIQRTQQEDSAVYLCASSLGPGIATNEKLFFGSGTQLSVL.

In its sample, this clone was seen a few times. The CDR3 DNA reads as TGTGCCAGCTCACCACAGGGACAGGGCAGCACCGGGGAGCTGTTTTTT. Amino acid sequence: CASSPQGQGSTGELFF. This chain uses TRBV18 with TRBJ2-2; 9 nucleotides line up with TRBD1. Germline V gives CDR1 KGHSH, CDR2 LQKENI. V trimming: 1 base; J trimming: 4 bases; junction bases outside the gene matches: 4. The CDR3 runs 16 residues.

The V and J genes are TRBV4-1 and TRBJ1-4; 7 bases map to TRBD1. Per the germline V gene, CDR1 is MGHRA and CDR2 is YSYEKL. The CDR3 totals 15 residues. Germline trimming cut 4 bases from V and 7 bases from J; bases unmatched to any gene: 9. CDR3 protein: CASSRRTGVGEKLFF. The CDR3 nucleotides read TGCGCCAGCAGCCGACGGACAGGCGTCGGTGAAAAACTGTTTTTT.

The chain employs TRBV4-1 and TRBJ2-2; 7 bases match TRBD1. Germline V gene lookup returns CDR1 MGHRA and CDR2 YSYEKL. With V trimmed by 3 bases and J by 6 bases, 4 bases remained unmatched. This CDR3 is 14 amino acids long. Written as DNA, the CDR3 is TGCGCCAGCAGCCATCAACAGGGGCCCGGGGAGCTGTTTTTT. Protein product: CASSHQQGPGELFF.

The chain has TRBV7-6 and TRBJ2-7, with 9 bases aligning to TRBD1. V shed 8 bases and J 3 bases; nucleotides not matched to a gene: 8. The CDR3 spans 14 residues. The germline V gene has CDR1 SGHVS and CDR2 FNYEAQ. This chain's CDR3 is CASGSGTGLYEQYF. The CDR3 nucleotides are TGTGCCAGCGGTTCCGGGACAGGGCTCTACGAGCAGTACTTC. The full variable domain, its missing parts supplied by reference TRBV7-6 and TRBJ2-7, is GAGVSQSPRYKVTKRGQDVALRCDPISGHVSLYWYRQALGQGPEFLTYFNYEAQQDKSGLPNDRFSAERPEGSISTLTIQRTEQRDSAMYRCASGSGTGLYEQYFGPGTRLTVT.

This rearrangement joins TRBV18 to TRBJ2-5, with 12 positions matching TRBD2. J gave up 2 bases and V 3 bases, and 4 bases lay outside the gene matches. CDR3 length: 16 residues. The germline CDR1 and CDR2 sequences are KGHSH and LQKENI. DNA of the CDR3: TGTGCCAGCTCACCCCTTACTAGCGGGGGGCAAGAGACCCAGTACTTC. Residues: CASSPLTSGGQETQYF. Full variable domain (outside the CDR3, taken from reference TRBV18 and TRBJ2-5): NAGVMQNPRHLVRRRGQEARLRCSPMKGHSHVYWYRQLPEEGLKFMVYLQKENIIDESGMPKERFSAEFPKEGPSILRIQQVVRGDSAAYFCASSPLTSGGQETQYFGPGTRLLVL.

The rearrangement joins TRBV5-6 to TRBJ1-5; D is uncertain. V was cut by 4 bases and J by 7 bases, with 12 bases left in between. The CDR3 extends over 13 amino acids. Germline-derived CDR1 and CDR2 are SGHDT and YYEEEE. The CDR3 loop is CASSLTPSQPQHF. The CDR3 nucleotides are TGTGCCAGCAGCCTAACGCCCAGCCAGCCCCAGCATTTT.

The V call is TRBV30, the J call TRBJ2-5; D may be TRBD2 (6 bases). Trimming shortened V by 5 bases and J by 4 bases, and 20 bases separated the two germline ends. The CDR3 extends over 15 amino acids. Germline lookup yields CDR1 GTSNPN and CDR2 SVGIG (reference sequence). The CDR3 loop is CAWDLGQGGRETQYF. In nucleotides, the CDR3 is TGTGCCTGGGACTTGGGGCAGGGAGGTCGAGAGACCCAGTACTTC.

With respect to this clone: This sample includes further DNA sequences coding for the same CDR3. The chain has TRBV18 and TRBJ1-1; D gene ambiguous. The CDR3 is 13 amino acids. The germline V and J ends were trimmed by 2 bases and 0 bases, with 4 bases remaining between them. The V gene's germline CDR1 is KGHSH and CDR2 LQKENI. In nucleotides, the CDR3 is TGTGCCAGCTCACCAACCTTGAACACTGAAGCTTTCTTT. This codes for CASSPTLNTEAFF.

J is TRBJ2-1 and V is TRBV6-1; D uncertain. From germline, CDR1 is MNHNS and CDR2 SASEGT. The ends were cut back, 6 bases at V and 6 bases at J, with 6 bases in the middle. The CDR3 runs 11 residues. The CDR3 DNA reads TGTGCCAGCAGCCAGAGCAATGAGCAGTTCTTC. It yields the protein CASSQSNEQFF.